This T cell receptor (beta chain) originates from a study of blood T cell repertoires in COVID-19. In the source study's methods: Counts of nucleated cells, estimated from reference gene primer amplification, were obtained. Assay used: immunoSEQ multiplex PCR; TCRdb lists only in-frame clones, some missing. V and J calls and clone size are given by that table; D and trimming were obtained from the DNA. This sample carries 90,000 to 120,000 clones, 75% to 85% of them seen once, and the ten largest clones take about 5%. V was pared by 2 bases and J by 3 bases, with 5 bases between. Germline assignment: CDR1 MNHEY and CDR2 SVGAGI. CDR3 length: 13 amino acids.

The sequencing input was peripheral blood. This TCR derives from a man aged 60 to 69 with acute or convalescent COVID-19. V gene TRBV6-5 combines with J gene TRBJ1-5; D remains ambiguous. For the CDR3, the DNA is TGTGCCAGCAGTTACGACAACAATCAGCCCCAGCATTTT. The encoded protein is CASSYDNNQPQHF.